Each of the 3 T cell receptor beta chains below was sequenced from the same sample in a study of Ad26.COV2.S vaccination and SARS-CoV-2 variants. The sample's treatment: over 15 received Ad26.COV2.S at low or high dose, single or two shots; roughly five received placebo; per-sample allocation not given. Vaccine and placebo recipients were sampled on day 63 after the first injection. TCRdb keeps only in-frame clones here, not all; method: immunoSEQ multiplex PCR. The sample comprises about 460,000 clones, roughly nine tenths of which are singletons, and roughly 1.7% rests with the top ten. The specimen comprised peripheral blood, sampled in a trial of Ad26.COV2.S vaccine versus placebo. The receptors derive from a person between 18 and 65 years old who received the Ad26.COV2.S COVID-19 vaccine or a placebo.

The rearrangement joins TRBV16 to TRBJ2-7; a weak D match, TRBD1 (5 bases). Germline assignment: CDR1 KGHSY and CDR2 FQNENV. This CDR3 is built from 14 residues. Trimming took off 2 bases at V and 1 base at J, with 9 bases between the two ends. This CDR3 reads CASSQGHRSYEQYF. The CDR3 coding sequence is TGTGCCAGCAGCCAAGGTCACAGGTCCTACGAGCAGTACTTC.

In this sample, this clone turned up once. This sequence joins TRBV7-9 and TRBJ2-3; D unresolved. The ends were cut back, 5 bases at V and 9 bases at J, with 9 bases in the middle. Per germline, CDR1 SEHNR and CDR2 FQNEAQ (reference sequence). The CDR3 is 11 amino acids. The CDR3 sequence is CASSPLPTQYF. The CDR3 DNA reads as TGTGCCAGCAGCCCTCTGCCGACGCAGTATTTT. Full variable domain (rest looked up from reference TRBV7-9 and TRBJ2-3): DTGVSQNPRHKITKRGQNVTFRCDPISEHNRLYWYRQTLGQGPEFLTYFQNEAQLEKSRLLSDRFSAERPKGSFSTLEIQRTEQGDSAMYLCASSPLPTQYFGPGTRLTVL.

The chain recombines TRBV27 with TRBJ2-1; TRBD2 matches 8 bases. The V segment lost 2 bases and the J segment 9 bases; nucleotides outside the gene matches: 18. This CDR3 is built from 18 residues. Germline-derived CDR1 and CDR2 are MNHEY and SMNVEV (reference sequence). CDR3 residues: CASSLGREASGLFSEQFF. The CDR3 DNA reads TGTGCCAGCAGTTTAGGTCGGGAAGCTAGCGGGTTGTTTAGTGAGCAGTTCTTC.